The 7 T cell receptor beta chains below all came from one sample that was sequenced in a study of blood T cell repertoires in COVID-19. Assay used: immunoSEQ multiplex PCR; TCRdb lists only in-frame clones, some missing. The sample holds about 61,000 clones, 65% to 85% seen once. Sequencing input: peripheral blood. The receptors were sampled from an elderly man with active or convalescent COVID-19.

The chain recombines TRBV21-1 with TRBJ1-3. TRBV21-1 counts as a pseudogene. The CDR3 covers 20 residues. The CDR3 region is CASSHRRDLIKTGAVNTIYF. The CDR3 nucleotides are TGTGCCAGCAGCCATCGCCGGGACTTAATAAAAACGGGCGCTGTAAACACCATATATTTT.

The J gene is TRBJ2-7, the V gene TRBV27; 8 nucleotides agree with TRBD2. The V and J ends lost 5 bases and 0 bases, in that order; junction bases with no gene match: 9. The CDR3 covers 16 residues. Germline V CDR1 and CDR2: MNHEY, SMNVEV (reference sequence). In DNA form, the CDR3 reads TGTGCCAGCAGTCCCTACCAGGGACTAGTCTCCTACGAGCAGTACTTC. This sequence encodes CASSPYQGLVSYEQYF.

Here the CDR3 DNA reads TGTGCCAGCAGCTTAGTTGCAGTCTCCTATAATTCACCCCTCCACTTT. The encoded protein is CASSLVAVSYNSPLHF. J is TRBJ1-6 and V is TRBV7-4; D is unclear. CDR3 length equals 16 residues. Germline lookup yields CDR1 SGHVT and CDR2 SQSDAQ. Trimming took 1 base from V and 0 from J, leaving 7 bases between them. Variable domain in full (rest from reference TRBV7-4 and TRBJ1-6): GAGVSQSPRYKVAKRGRDVALRCDSISGHVTLYWYRQTLGQGSEVLTYSQSDAQRDKSGRPSGRFSAERPERSVSTLKIQRTEQGDSAVYLCASSLVAVSYNSPLHFGNGTRLTVT.

The rearrangement uses TRBV21-1 and TRBJ2-7; the DNA was not used to check the table's D call, TRBD1. TRBV21-1 is a known pseudogene. The CDR3 runs to 15 residues. The CDR3 loop is CASSKGQGVAHEQYF. The CDR3 DNA follows: TGTGCCAGCAGCAAGGGACAGGGGGTTGCTCACGAGCAGTACTTC.

This clone was seen repeatedly, ten times or more. The rearrangement uses TRBV11-2 and TRBJ2-5; 9 nucleotides align to TRBD1. After removal of 3 bases from V and 5 bases from J, the junction contained 7 bases not matched to a gene. The germline V gene has CDR1 SGHAT and CDR2 FQNNGV. The CDR3 length is 15 residues. CDR3 in amino acids: CASSFSQGARETQYF. As DNA, the CDR3 is TGTGCCAGCAGCTTCTCACAGGGGGCGCGGGAGACCCAGTACTTC.

The chain recombines TRBV6-2 or TRBV6-3 with TRBJ1-2; tentative D call: TRBD1 (5 bases). Trimming shortened V by 6 bases and J by 3 bases, and 11 bases separated the two germline ends. The CDR3 length is 13 residues. Germline V gene sequence: CDR1 MNHEY, CDR2 SVGEGT. CDR3 region: CASSSDSYYGYTF. CDR3 bases: TGTGCCAGCAGCTCCGACAGCTACTATGGCTACACCTTC.

Many counts were recorded for this clone. The chain employs TRBV6-2 or TRBV6-3 and TRBJ1-2; 9 positions match TRBD1. From germline, CDR1 is MNHEY and CDR2 SVGEGT. This CDR3 spans 17 amino acids. The trim removed 1 base at V and 6 bases at J, leaving 12 bases unmatched. CDR3 sequence (DNA): TGTGCCAGCAGTTACTTCTCAGCGACAGGGGGAGGCAATGGCTACACCTTC. Its translation: CASSYFSATGGGNGYTF.